The clone carrying this T cell receptor (beta chain) is medium-sized. The antigen is unknown. This sample was included in a study of lung T cells in sarcoidosis with Löfgren's syndrome. Overall study: CD4+ T cells build up in sarcoidosis bronchoalveolar lavage fluid.

One entry per CDR3 protein results from TCRdb running MiXCR on the reads. The sample lists around 2,000 distinct CDR3 sequences, 22% occurring once. The CDR3 runs 16 residues. Trimming removed 0 bases at V and 0 bases at J, with 9 bases between. Germline CDR1 is LGHNA and CDR2 is YNFKEQ. Findings of the study overall: Shared TRAV12-1 and TRBV2 CDR3 motifs across Löfgren's syndrome patients reportedly suggested public CD4+ TCRs.

This chain uses TRBV4-2 with TRBJ1-3, with D hard to call. What was sequenced was CD4+ T cells from bronchoalveolar lavage. This TCR was sampled from a human donor with sarcoidosis (Löfgren's syndrome or another form), or a control subject (not recorded which). This CDR3 reads CASSQDQASSGNTIYF. For the CDR3, the DNA is TGTGCCAGCAGCCAAGATCAGGCCAGCTCTGGAAACACCATATATTTT.